The next 2 T cell receptor beta chains were all read from a single sample in a study of T cell responses to AZD1222 COVID-19 vaccine. Assay: immunoSEQ multiplex PCR; the TCRdb copy retains only in-frame clones and omits some. The sample has around 130,000 clones, about 93% seen once. This specimen consisted of peripheral blood, obtained on day 0 of AZD1222 vaccination. The receptors originated from an adult in good health.

The chain carries TRBV14 and TRBJ1-1; the D is unclear. Per the germline V gene, CDR1 is SGHDN and CDR2 is FVKESK. CDR3 length: 13 amino acids. The V gene lost 0 bases and the J gene lost 7 bases, with 9 bases spanning the gap. Written as DNA, the CDR3 is TGTGCCAGCAGCCAAGAGCGGATAGGTGAAGCTTTCTTT. Encoded protein: CASSQERIGEAFF.

The chain carries TRBV6-5 and TRBJ1-1; no firm D call. The CDR3 consists of 14 residues. V dropped 5 bases and J dropped 4 bases, with 14 bases sitting between them. Germline values: CDR1 MNHEY, CDR2 SVGAGI. CDR3 sequence (DNA): TGTGCCAGCAGTCCCCCTAACTGGGGCACTGAAGCTTTCTTT. Encoded protein: CASSPPNWGTEAFF.